These 27 T cell receptor beta chains were sequenced from one sample in a study of T-cell reconstitution after alpha-beta-depleted transplantation in children. Whole-study findings and limits: One year after transplant, T-cell counts and diversity came mostly from newly produced T cells.

These receptors have no identified antigens. Preparation of the TCRbeta library used unique molecular identifiers. Using its own MiXCR run on the PCR reads, TCRdb lists one record per CDR3 protein. In the table there are about 300,000 distinct CDR3 sequences, roughly 7.8% of which are singletons. This material consisted of peripheral blood, taken 360 days after TCRalphabeta/CD19-depleted stem cell transplant. The receptor set was obtained from a female patient between 2 and 15 years old who had a stem cell transplant for Fanconi anemia, so the T cells may come from the graft donor.

A few counts support this clonotype. The chain links TRBV18 to TRBJ2-7; 10 nucleotides agree with TRBD1. The length of the CDR3 is 17 residues. J lost 0 bases, V lost 2 bases, and 7 bases had no gene match. Per the germline V gene, CDR1 is KGHSH and CDR2 is LQKENI. In DNA, the CDR3 is TGTGCCAGCTCACCATTCTCGGGACAGGGGAGCTCCTACGAGCAGTACTTC. Amino acids: CASSPFSGQGSSYEQYF. The full variable domain, its missing parts supplied by reference TRBV18 and TRBJ2-7, is NAGVMQNPRHLVRRRGQEARLRCSPMKGHSHVYWYRQLPEEGLKFMVYLQKENIIDESGMPKERFSAEFPKEGPSILRIQQVVRGDSAAYFCASSPFSGQGSSYEQYFGPGTRLTVT.

This clonotype was counted only a few times. The J gene is TRBJ1-6, the V gene TRBV20-1; 8 bases line up with TRBD1. V shed 5 bases, J shed 8 bases, and the junction held 8 bases outside the gene matches. Germline V lookup: CDR1 DFQATT, CDR2 SNEGSKA (reference sequence). This CDR3 spans 14 amino acids. This chain's CDR3 is CSAARTGGDSPLHF. CDR3 bases: TGCAGTGCTGCCCGTACAGGGGGAGATTCACCCCTCCACTTT.

V is TRBV29-1 and J is TRBJ1-2; TRBD1 might be the D (6 bases). The germline gives CDR1 SQVTM, CDR2 ANQGSEA. The CDR3 sequence is 11 residues long. V was clipped by 7 bases and J by 8 bases, with 14 bases between them. The CDR3 region is CSGGGARGYTF. CDR3 nucleotides: TGCAGCGGAGGGGGGGCTCGGGGCTACACCTTC.

This clonotype has a count of ten or more. The J gene is TRBJ2-1, the V gene TRBV5-1, with TRBD1 matching over 9 bases. The CDR3 length is 16 residues. Trimming at V came to 0 bases and at J to 4 bases, leaving 5 bases not matched to a gene. Germline V lookup: CDR1 SGHRS, CDR2 YFSETQ. The CDR3 is CASSLEPGQGYNEQFF. CDR3 nucleotide sequence: TGCGCCAGCAGCTTGGAGCCCGGACAGGGGTACAATGAGCAGTTCTTC.

This clonotype was detected many times. J is TRBJ2-7 and V is TRBV15; 13 positions match TRBD2. CDR1 LNHNV and CDR2 YYDKDF come from the germline V gene (reference sequence). With V trimmed by 1 base and J by 3 bases, 9 bases remained unmatched. CDR3 length equals 18 residues. CDR3 amino acids: CATSRGTSGRQIGYEQYF. CDR3 DNA sequence: TGTGCCACCAGCAGAGGGACTAGCGGGAGACAAATCGGCTACGAGCAGTACTTC.

The V call is TRBV19, the J call TRBJ2-1; D is ambiguous. This CDR3 is 15 amino acids long. V lost 6 bases, J lost 0 bases, and 12 bases lay in between. The germline gives CDR1 LNHDA, CDR2 SQIVND (reference sequence). CDR3: CASSPAPSSYNEQFF. The CDR3 coding sequence is TGTGCCAGTAGCCCCGCTCCGAGCTCCTACAATGAGCAGTTCTTC.

This clonotype was seen ten or more times. The chain has TRBV6-5 and TRBJ2-1, with 7 bases aligning to TRBD2. CDR1 and CDR2 from the germline V gene are MNHEY and SVGAGI. The trim removed 2 bases at V and 4 bases at J, leaving 2 bases unmatched. The CDR3 contains 14 residues. The CDR3 DNA follows: TGTGCCAGCAGTTACGGCGGGGGTTACAATGAGCAGTTCTTC. Translated: CASSYGGGYNEQFF.

This rearrangement joins TRBV18 to TRBJ2-2; 7 bases are a match to TRBD2. The length of the CDR3 is 17 residues. V was pared by 3 bases and J by 3 bases, with 10 bases of the junction left unmatched. CDR1 is KGHSH, CDR2 LQKENI, per germline. The chain's CDR3 is CASSPPTSRTDTGELFF. DNA of the CDR3: TGTGCCAGCTCACCCCCGACTAGCAGGACGGACACCGGGGAGCTGTTTTTT.

This clonotype was seen ten or more times. The chain employs TRBV20-1 and TRBJ2-5; D remains ambiguous. V lost 3 bases, J lost 2 bases, and 4 bases lay in between. The CDR3 totals 11 residues. The germline V gene has CDR1 DFQATT and CDR2 SNEGSKA (reference sequence). The CDR3 DNA follows: TGCAGTGCTAGGATGCAAGAGACCCAGTACTTC. This codes for CSARMQETQYF.

This clonotype was seen many times. The V gene is TRBV7-9, the J gene TRBJ1-1; unclear D gene. This CDR3 has 14 amino acids. CDR1 and CDR2 from the germline V gene are SEHNR and FQNEAQ (reference sequence). V dropped 7 bases and J dropped 5 bases, with 17 bases sitting between them. The CDR3: CASISVDRSTEAFF. DNA of the CDR3: TGTGCCAGCATTTCAGTGGATCGGTCGACTGAAGCTTTCTTT.

Regarding this clonotype: The conserved phenylalanine or tryptophan is not found at the CDR3 terminus, so this likely reflects a read error. This chain connects TRBV5-1 to TRBJ2-3; 7 positions agree with TRBD1. This CDR3 region has 20 residues. Germline-derived CDR1 and CDR2 are SGHRS and YFSETQ. J gave up 0 bases and V 1 base, and 17 bases lay outside the gene matches. The CDR3 is CASSLTIKPGQTTSTDTQYL. DNA of the CDR3: TGCGCCAGCAGCTTGACGATCAAACCGGGACAGACTACTAGCACAGATACGCAGTATCTT.

This clonotype was detected ten times or more. This chain connects TRBV14 to TRBJ2-3, with D perhaps matching TRBD1 or TRBD2 (5 bases each). The CDR3 contains 16 residues. The germline V gene encodes CDR1 SGHDN and CDR2 FVKESK. The germline V and J ends were trimmed by 5 bases and 2 bases, with 17 bases remaining between them. The CDR3 sequence is CASSFRGHLFTDTQYF. The DNA for the CDR3 is TGTGCCAGCAGCTTCCGGGGCCACCTTTTCACAGATACGCAGTATTTT.

CDR3 region: CASSQFAGGPTDTQYF. In DNA, the CDR3 is TGTGCCAGCAGCCAATTCGCGGGGGGGCCGACAGATACGCAGTATTTT. The chain links TRBV4-2 to TRBJ2-3; 9 positions match TRBD2. With 2 bases clipped from V and 3 bases from J, the junction kept 6 bases outside the gene matches. The CDR3 contains 16 residues. Germline CDR1 LGHNA, CDR2 YNFKEQ.

This clonotype was seen a few times. The gene calls are TRBV5-1 and TRBJ1-4; D remains unclear. Per the germline V gene, CDR1 is SGHRS and CDR2 is YFSETQ. Trimming left V 3 bases short and J 4 bases short, with 13 bases between. The CDR3 has 15 residues. This CDR3 reads CASSSLDPFNEKLFF. The CDR3 coding sequence is TGCGCCAGCAGCTCCCTAGACCCATTTAATGAAAAACTGTTTTTT.

CDR3 sequence reads: CASSHLVGGGGHFTDTQYF. DNA of the CDR3: TGTGCCAGCAGCCACCTCGTAGGGGGAGGCGGACATTTCACAGATACGCAGTATTTT. The rearrangement uses TRBV14 and TRBJ2-3; perhaps D is TRBD1 or TRBD2 (6 bases each). The V end lost 3 bases, the J end lost 2 bases, and 24 bases lay between the germline ends. Per germline, CDR1 SGHDN and CDR2 FVKESK. CDR3 length equals 19 residues.

This clonotype has at least ten counts. The V gene is TRBV13, the J gene TRBJ2-1; D uncertain. The germline V and J ends were trimmed by 4 bases and 1 base, with 14 bases remaining between them. The CDR3 is 16 residues long. In germline, CDR1 is PRHDT, CDR2 FYEKMQ (reference sequence). The CDR3 spells CASSSVDRLSYNEQFF. For the CDR3, the DNA is TGTGCCAGCAGCTCCGTTGACCGATTATCCTACAATGAGCAGTTCTTC.

This clonotype has ten or more counts. V gene TRBV20-1 combines with J gene TRBJ2-3; D ambiguous. Trimming took 3 bases from V and 2 from J, leaving 12 bases between them. This CDR3 region has 14 residues. Germline-derived CDR1 and CDR2 are DFQATT and SNEGSKA (reference sequence). CDR3 bases: TGCAGTGCTAGCGTTGGGGTTACCACAGATACGCAGTATTTT. Encoded protein: CSASVGVTTDTQYF.

V usage is TRBV11-2 and J usage is TRBJ2-7; 15 bases map to TRBD2. Germline CDR1 reads SGHAT; CDR2 reads FQNNGV. Germline trimming cut 5 bases from V and 4 bases from J; bases unmatched to any gene: 15. The CDR3 is 19 amino acids. The CDR3 sequence is CASSPDVGLAGGRLYEQYV. In nucleotides, the CDR3 is TGTGCCAGCAGCCCCGATGTGGGACTAGCGGGGGGTCGTCTATACGAGCAGTACGTC.

A few counts support this clonotype. The chain employs TRBV5-1 and TRBJ1-1, with TRBD1 matching 10 bases. This CDR3 comprises 15 residues. V lost 5 bases and J lost 5; bases outside the gene matches: 9. CDR1 is SGHRS, CDR2 YFSETQ, per germline. This CDR3 is CASRRPGQGMTEAFF. The CDR3 bases are TGCGCCAGCAGACGGCCGGGACAGGGGATGACTGAAGCTTTCTTT.

V gene TRBV24-1 combines with J gene TRBJ1-2; no definite D call. V was clipped by 5 bases and J by 2 bases, with 14 bases between them. Germline CDR1 is KGHDR and CDR2 is SFDVKD. This CDR3 spans 15 amino acids. CDR3 nucleotides: TGTGCCACCAGTGCCGGAGCCACGGAGAACTATGGCTACACCTTC. This codes for CATSAGATENYGYTF.

This clonotype was counted at least ten times. The J gene is TRBJ2-4, the V gene TRBV20-1; no firm D call. Looked up from germline, CDR1 is DFQATT and CDR2 is SNEGSKA (reference sequence). The CDR3 runs 14 residues. V lost 2 bases and J 0 bases, leaving 8 bases between the germline ends. The CDR3 loop is CSARFVVAKNIQYF. DNA of the CDR3: TGCAGTGCTAGATTTGTGGTAGCCAAAAACATTCAGTACTTC.

The genes are TRBV11-1 and TRBJ2-6; a possible D gene is TRBD1 (6 bases). V lost 3 bases and J 0 bases, leaving 15 bases between the germline ends. Germline V gene sequence: CDR1 SGHAT, CDR2 FQDESV (reference sequence). CDR3 length: 18 residues. The CDR3 DNA reads TGTGCCAGCAGCTTGTTCAGGGGTGTTGACTCTGGGGCCAACGTCCTGACTTTC. It specifies CASSLFRGVDSGANVLTF. Combining the CDR3 with reference TRBV11-1 and TRBJ2-6 gives the whole variable domain EAEVAQSPRYKITEKSQAVAFWCDPISGHATLYWYRQILGQGPELLVQFQDESVVDDSQLPKDRFSAERLKGVDSTLKIQPAELGDSAMYLCASSLFRGVDSGANVLTFGAGSRLTVL.

This clonotype has ten or more counts. The chain joins TRBV12-3 or TRBV12-4 to TRBJ1-5, with D perhaps matching TRBD1 (5 bases). CDR3 length equals 14 residues. V lost 3 bases and J lost 3, with 9 bases in between. The CDR3 loop reads CASSLEGNNQPQHF. DNA for the CDR3: TGTGCCAGCAGTTTGGAGGGGAACAATCAGCCCCAGCATTTT.

The V and J genes are TRBV15 and TRBJ2-7; D perhaps matches TRBD1 (6 bases). The germline gives CDR1 LNHNV, CDR2 YYDKDF (reference sequence). V was pared by 1 base and J by 9 bases, with 19 bases between. This CDR3 comprises 15 residues. CDR3 sequence (DNA): TGTGCCACCAGCAGAGCGACGACAGGCTATATTGGGCAGTACTTC. Translated, it gives CATSRATTGYIGQYF.

CDR3 nucleotides: TGTGCCAGCAGCTCCCTGACAACAGGTCGGGGCGGCTACACCTTC. This encodes CASSSLTTGRGGYTF. The chain links TRBV7-2 to TRBJ1-2; TRBD1 is a possible D gene (5 bases). V was cut by 4 bases and J by 8 bases, with 20 bases left in between. Germline assignment: CDR1 SGHTA and CDR2 FQGNSA. CDR3 size: 15 residues.

J is TRBJ2-7 and V is TRBV7-2; D tentatively reads TRBD1 or TRBD2 (5 bases each). The V end lost 1 base, the J end lost 2 bases, and 18 bases lay between the germline ends. CDR1 is SGHTA and CDR2 is FQGNSA in the germline V gene. The CDR3 sequence is 17 residues long. CDR3 coding DNA: TGTGCCAGCAGCTTAGGAGGGCCCGGGACGGAGACCTACGAGCAGTACTTC. This sequence encodes CASSLGGPGTETYEQYF. The full variable domain, in which reference TRBV7-2 and TRBJ2-7 provide the parts outside the CDR3, is GAGVSQSPSNKVTEKGKDVELRCDPISGHTALYWYRQSLGQGLEFLIYFQGNSAPDKSGLPSDRFSAERTGGSVSTLTIQRTQQEDSAVYLCASSLGGPGTETYEQYFGPGTRLTVT.

This clonotype was recorded many times. The rearrangement joins TRBV25-1 to TRBJ2-4; either TRBD1 or TRBD2 may supply D (5 bases each). The germline V gene has CDR1 MGHDK and CDR2 SYGVNS. The CDR3 contains 16 residues. Trimming removed 3 bases from V and 3 bases from J, with 15 bases in between. CDR3 protein: CASSDNAGAFKNIQYF. DNA for the CDR3: TGTGCCAGCAGTGACAACGCCGGGGCCTTCAAAAACATTCAGTACTTC.